This T cell receptor (beta chain) came from a study of graft-versus-host responses after intestinal transplantation. For the study at large: Following induction with anti-thymocyte globulin, all recipients were given tacrolimus and steroids for approximately 3 years.

General study results and limits: After transplant, early declines in HvG clones were associated with peak levels of circulating GvH clones.

The J segment lost 4 bases and the V segment lost 5 bases, leaving 11 bases of the junction unmatched. The CDR3 runs 15 residues. Germline loops: CDR1 SGDLS, CDR2 YYNGEE. To note about this clone: Its antigen remains unknown.

Here immunoSEQ multiplex PCR was the method, and the copy in TCRdb shows in-frame clones only, minus some. Found here are some 120,000 clones, 90% of them singletons; the top ten hold 0.15% to 0.2%. This rearrangement joins TRBV9 to TRBJ1-2, with 7 positions matching TRBD1. The input for sequencing was unstimulated CD4+ T cells sorted from spleen or lymph node cells, taken before intestinal transplant. This TCR derives from a human donor who received an intestinal transplant. CDR3 in amino acids: CASRVRDSGFYGYTF. The CDR3 DNA sequence: TGTGCCAGCAGGGTCCGGGACAGCGGGTTCTATGGCTACACCTTC.